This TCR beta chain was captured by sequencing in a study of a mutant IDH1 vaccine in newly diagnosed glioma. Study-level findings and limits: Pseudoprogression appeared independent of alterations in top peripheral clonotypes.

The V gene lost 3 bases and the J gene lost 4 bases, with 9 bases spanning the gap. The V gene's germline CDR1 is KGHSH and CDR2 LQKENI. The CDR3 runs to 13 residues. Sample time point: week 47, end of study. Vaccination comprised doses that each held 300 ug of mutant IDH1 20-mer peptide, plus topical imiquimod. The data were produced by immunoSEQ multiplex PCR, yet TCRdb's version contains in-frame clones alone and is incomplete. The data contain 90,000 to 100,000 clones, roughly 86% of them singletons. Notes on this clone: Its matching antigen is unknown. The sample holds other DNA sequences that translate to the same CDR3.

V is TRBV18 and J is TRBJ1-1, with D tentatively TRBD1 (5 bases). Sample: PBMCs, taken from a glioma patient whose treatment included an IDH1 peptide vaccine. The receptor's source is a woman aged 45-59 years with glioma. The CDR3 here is CASSPEGFTEAFF. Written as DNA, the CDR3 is TGTGCCAGCTCACCCGAGGGGTTCACTGAAGCTTTCTTT.